This TCR beta chain came from a study of T cells in Graves' hyperthyroidism and ophthalmopathy. Diagnoses rested on clinical symptoms, serum thyroxine and TRAb, thyroid ultrasound and orbital computed tomography. The investigators amplified TCR beta CDR3 regions from RNA transcripts. When the TCR CDR3 underwent first-round RT-PCR, the HTBI primer set was used. TCRdb analysed the multiplex PCR reads with MiXCR anew, one entry per CDR3 protein. The sample includes roughly 800,000 distinct CDR3 sequences, around 38% of them seen just once. V dropped 5 bases and J dropped 5; count of bases not matched to a gene: 5. CDR1 SGHTA and CDR2 FQGNSA come from the germline V gene. The CDR3 contains 14 residues. In the case of this clonotype: Its antigen is undetermined.

Study-wide findings and caveats: Ophthalmopathy was distinguished from stable hyperthyroidism by 13 V-J signatures. Among thyroid clonotypes expanded above 0.001, most also appeared in blood.

The source of this sequence is a man between 18 and 29 years old with Graves' hyperthyroidism. Material for sequencing was blood. The rearrangement links TRBV7-2 to TRBJ2-5; TRBD2 matches 10 bases. CDR3 in DNA: TGTGCCAGCAGCCCCGAGCGGGGGGGGGAGACCCAGTACTTC. This translates into CASSPERGGETQYF.